This TCR beta chain was sequenced during a study of cytomegalovirus exposure and HLA in healthy donors. Study findings and constraints: Across donors, sequencing depth was assumed by presence/absence analyses to be roughly uniform.

In the PCR, 60 Vbeta and 13 Jbeta primers were used. Some clones are missing from TCRdb's copy, which holds only in-frame ones; the method was immunoSEQ multiplex PCR. The sample records 100,000 to 150,000 clones, approximately 8% being singletons. As for this clone: The antigen is not known.

The germline gives CDR1 MNHNS, CDR2 SASEGT. The CDR3 extends over 14 amino acids. The ends were cut back, 7 bases at V and 7 bases at J, with 17 bases in the middle. The chain employs TRBV6-1 and TRBJ2-1; TRBD2 is a possible D gene (5 bases). The source material was PBMCs. This TCR was sampled from a middle-aged woman in good health and CMV-seropositive. The chain's CDR3 is CASIGGAARNEQFF. In DNA, the CDR3 is TGTGCCAGCATCGGAGGTGCAGCCCGGAATGAGCAGTTCTTC.